The clone carrying this TCR beta chain was seen a handful of times. The data belong to a study of blood T cells in healthy people across ages. Study summary: When template switching was applied, about one barcoded beta molecule was captured per two T cells.

Every sample gave at least 5 micrograms of total RNA when it was extracted. CDR1 is MGHRA and CDR2 is YSYEKL in the germline V gene. V was shortened by 1 base and J by 2 bases, with 10 bases between the two germline ends. The CDR3 consists of 15 residues. Alongside a J-beta primer mix, a sample-barcoded 5' primer served in a second PCR lasting 7 to 11 cycles. TCRdb reprocessed the 5' RACE reads with MiXCR, giving one entry per CDR3 protein. The data contain 1.5 million to 1.8 million distinct CDR3 sequences, around 40% of them seen just once; the ten biggest clones take up about 4%. V is TRBV4-1 and J is TRBJ2-3; D might be TRBD2 (5 bases). This clonotype originated in a woman between 18 and 30 years old in good health. Sequencing was carried out using blood. CDR3 loop: CASSQAPGSTDTQYF. The DNA of the CDR3 is TGCGCCAGCAGCCAAGCGCCGGGGTCCACAGATACGCAGTATTTT.